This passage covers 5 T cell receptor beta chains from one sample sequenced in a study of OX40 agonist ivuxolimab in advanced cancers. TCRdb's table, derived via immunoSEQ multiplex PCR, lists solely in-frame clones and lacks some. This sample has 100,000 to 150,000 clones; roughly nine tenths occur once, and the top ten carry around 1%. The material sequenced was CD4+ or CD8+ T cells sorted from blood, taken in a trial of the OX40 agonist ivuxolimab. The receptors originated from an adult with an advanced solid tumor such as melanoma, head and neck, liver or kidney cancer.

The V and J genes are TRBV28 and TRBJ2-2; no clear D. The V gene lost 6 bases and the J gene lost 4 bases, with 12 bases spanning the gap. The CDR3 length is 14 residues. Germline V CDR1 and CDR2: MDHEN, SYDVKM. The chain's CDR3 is CASSSGSSTGELFF. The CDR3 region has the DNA TGTGCCAGCAGCAGTGGGTCTTCCACCGGGGAGCTGTTTTTT.

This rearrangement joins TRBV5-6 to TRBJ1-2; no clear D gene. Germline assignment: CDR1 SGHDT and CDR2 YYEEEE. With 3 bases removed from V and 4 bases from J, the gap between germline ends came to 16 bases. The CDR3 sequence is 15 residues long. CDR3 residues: CASSSRAATLYGYTF. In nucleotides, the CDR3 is TGTGCCAGCAGCTCTAGGGCCGCCACCCTCTATGGCTACACCTTC.

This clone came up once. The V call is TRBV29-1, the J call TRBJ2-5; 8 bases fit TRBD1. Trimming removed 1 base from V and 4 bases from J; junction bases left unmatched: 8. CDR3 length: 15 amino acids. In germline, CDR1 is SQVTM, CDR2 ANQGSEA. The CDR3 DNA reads TGCAGCGTTGAAGCCCAAAGCAGGGGGCCAGAGACCCAGTACTTC. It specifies CSVEAQSRGPETQYF.

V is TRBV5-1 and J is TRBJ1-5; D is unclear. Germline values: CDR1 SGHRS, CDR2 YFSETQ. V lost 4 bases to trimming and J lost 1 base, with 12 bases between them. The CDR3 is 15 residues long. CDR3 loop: CASSALGESNQPQHF. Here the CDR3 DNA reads TGCGCCAGCAGCGCCCTTGGAGAAAGCAATCAGCCCCAGCATTTT.

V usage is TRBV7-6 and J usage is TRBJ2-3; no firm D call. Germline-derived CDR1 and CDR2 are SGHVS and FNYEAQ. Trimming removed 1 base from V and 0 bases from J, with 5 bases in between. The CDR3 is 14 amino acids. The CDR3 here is CASSLGRSTDTQYF. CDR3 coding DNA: TGTGCCAGCAGCTTAGGACGGAGCACAGATACGCAGTATTTT. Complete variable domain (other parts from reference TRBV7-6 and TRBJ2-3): GAGVSQSPRYKVTKRGQDVALRCDPISGHVSLYWYRQALGQGPEFLTYFNYEAQQDKSGLPNDRFSAERPEGSISTLTIQRTEQRDSAMYRCASSLGRSTDTQYFGPGTRLTVL.